Listed below are T cell receptor beta chains from one sample, sequenced in a study of shared clonotypes between healthy human individuals. TCRdb keeps only in-frame clones here, not all; method: immunoSEQ multiplex PCR. The table includes roughly 1,500,000 clones, about 98.5% detected once. The sequenced sample consisted of naive CD4+ T cells sorted from blood. The receptors derive from a man aged 25 to 45 in good health. The CDR3 runs from the conserved cysteine through the conserved F or W. The order of the fields is clone size, J gene, CDR3 length, V gene, D gene, CDR3 DNA, CDR3 protein. D genes are given only for firm matches. Clone size, where shown, is once, few, many, or a class for clones that have expanded.

clone_size: once; j_call: TRBJ2-1; cdr3_length: 13; v_call: TRBV18; d_call: .; cdr3_nt: TGTGCCAGCTCACCACCGATGGGGAGCGAGCAGTTCTTC; cdr3_aa: CASSPPMGSEQFF
clone_size: .; j_call: TRBJ2-5; cdr3_length: 15; v_call: TRBV5-6; d_call: .; cdr3_nt: TGTGCCAGCAGCTTGGTAGCAGGGCGCCAAGAGACCCAGTACTTC; cdr3_aa: CASSLVAGRQETQYF
clone_size: .; j_call: TRBJ2-3; cdr3_length: 20; v_call: TRBV4-2; d_call: TRBD2; cdr3_nt: TGTGCCAGCAGCCAAGCCAATGGACTAGCGGGAGGCACTAGCACAGATACGCAGTATTTT; cdr3_aa: CASSQANGLAGGTSTDTQYF
clone_size: .; j_call: TRBJ2-2; cdr3_length: 14; v_call: TRBV29-1; d_call: .; cdr3_nt: TGCAGCGCCCTGCTAGTGGTGAACACCGGGGAGCTGTTTTTT; cdr3_aa: CSALLVVNTGELFF
clone_size: .; j_call: TRBJ1-1; cdr3_length: 18; v_call: TRBV29-1; d_call: TRBD1; cdr3_nt: TGCAGCGTACCGACCTCCGGAAACAGGGGAATAGAGAACACTGAAGCTTTCTTT; cdr3_aa: CSVPTSGNRGIENTEAFF
clone_size: .; j_call: TRBJ2-7; cdr3_length: 12; v_call: TRBV18; d_call: TRBD2; cdr3_nt: TGTGCCAGCTCACCAGGGGGGGACGAGCAGTACTTC; cdr3_aa: CASSPGGDEQYF
clone_size: .; j_call: TRBJ1-1; cdr3_length: 13; v_call: TRBV29-1; d_call: .; cdr3_nt: TGCAGCGTTATTGGTTCTGTGGGCACTGAAGCTTTCTTT; cdr3_aa: CSVIGSVGTEAFF
clone_size: .; j_call: TRBJ1-1; cdr3_length: 13; v_call: TRBV10-2; d_call: .; cdr3_nt: TGCGCCAGCAGTGTGGACCGGGGCACTGAAGCTTTCTTT; cdr3_aa: CASSVDRGTEAFF
clone_size: .; j_call: TRBJ2-1; cdr3_length: 15; v_call: TRBV7-7; d_call: TRBD2; cdr3_nt: TGTGCCAGCAGCCCGAGGACTAGCGGCGGGGGTGAGCAGTTCTTC; cdr3_aa: CASSPRTSGGGEQFF
clone_size: .; j_call: TRBJ2-1; cdr3_length: 14; v_call: TRBV30; d_call: .; cdr3_nt: TGTGCCTGGAGTGTAGGGTTAGCGAGCAATGAGCAGTTCTTC; cdr3_aa: CAWSVGLASNEQFF
clone_size: .; j_call: TRBJ2-2; cdr3_length: 13; v_call: TRBV29-1; d_call: .; cdr3_nt: TGCAGCGTTATGAGGGCGGGCACCGGGGAGCTGTTTTTT; cdr3_aa: CSVMRAGTGELFF
clone_size: .; j_call: TRBJ2-3; cdr3_length: 13; v_call: TRBV6-5; d_call: .; cdr3_nt: TGTGCCAGCAGTTGGGCTGGGACAGATACGCAGTATTTT; cdr3_aa: CASSWAGTDTQYF
clone_size: .; j_call: TRBJ2-7; cdr3_length: 11; v_call: TRBV25-1; d_call: .; cdr3_nt: TGTGCCGCCCGGGGGACCTACGAGCAGTACTTC; cdr3_aa: CAARGTYEQYF
clone_size: .; j_call: TRBJ2-3; cdr3_length: 15; v_call: TRBV18; d_call: .; cdr3_nt: TGTGCCAGCTCCCTAAGCAGGACGGGCACAGATACGCAGTATTTT; cdr3_aa: CASSLSRTGTDTQYF
clone_size: .; j_call: TRBJ2-2; cdr3_length: 14; v_call: TRBV19; d_call: .; cdr3_nt: TGTGCCAGTGGTCAAGGGAGTCACACCGGGGAGCTGTTTTTT; cdr3_aa: CASGQGSHTGELFF
clone_size: .; j_call: TRBJ2-3; cdr3_length: 15; v_call: TRBV9; d_call: .; cdr3_nt: TGTGCCAGCAGCGTAGCCCCCCATCCGGGAGATACGCAGTATTTT; cdr3_aa: CASSVAPHPGDTQYF
clone_size: .; j_call: TRBJ2-5; cdr3_length: 13; v_call: TRBV2; d_call: TRBD2; cdr3_nt: TGTGCCAGTAGACTAGCGACCTCCGAGACCCAGTACTTC; cdr3_aa: CASRLATSETQYF
clone_size: .; j_call: TRBJ2-2; cdr3_length: 11; v_call: TRBV20-1; d_call: .; cdr3_nt: TGCAGTGCTCCTAAGACCGGGGAGCTGTTTTTT; cdr3_aa: CSAPKTGELFF
clone_size: once; j_call: TRBJ1-2; cdr3_length: 15; v_call: TRBV11-2; d_call: .; cdr3_nt: TGTGCCAGCAGCTTAGGGAACATCGTCTTTTCGGGCTACACCTTC; cdr3_aa: CASSLGNIVFSGYTF
clone_size: .; j_call: TRBJ1-4; cdr3_length: 15; v_call: TRBV6-1; d_call: .; cdr3_nt: TGTGCCAGCAGGGTCCATTCTGCAACTAATGAAAAACTGTTTTTT; cdr3_aa: CASRVHSATNEKLFF
clone_size: .; j_call: TRBJ1-5; cdr3_length: 14; v_call: TRBV28; d_call: .; cdr3_nt: TGTGCCAGCAGTCGGACAAATAGCAATCAGCCCCAGCATTTT; cdr3_aa: CASSRTNSNQPQHF
clone_size: .; j_call: TRBJ2-1; cdr3_length: 15; v_call: TRBV5-1; d_call: TRBD2; cdr3_nt: TGCGCCAGCAGCCCGGGACTAGCGCTCAACAATGAGCAGTTCTTC; cdr3_aa: CASSPGLALNNEQFF
clone_size: .; j_call: TRBJ2-1; cdr3_length: 14; v_call: TRBV15; d_call: TRBD2; cdr3_nt: TGTGCCACCAGCAGCCCGGGGGGGGGAGATGAGCAGTTCTTC; cdr3_aa: CATSSPGGGDEQFF
clone_size: .; j_call: TRBJ1-2; cdr3_length: 13; v_call: TRBV28; d_call: .; cdr3_nt: TGTGCCAGCACCACGGACCGAGGCTATGGCTACACCTTC; cdr3_aa: CASTTDRGYGYTF
clone_size: .; j_call: TRBJ1-5; cdr3_length: 17; v_call: TRBV12-2; d_call: .; cdr3_nt: TGTGCAAGTCGCTTAGACGTGGAAACTTTCGGCAATCAGCCCCAGCATTTT; cdr3_aa: CASRLDVETFGNQPQHF
clone_size: .; j_call: TRBJ2-3; cdr3_length: 16; v_call: TRBV7-9; d_call: .; cdr3_nt: TGTGCCAGAGGACAGGGAGGGAGCTCTAGCACAGATACGCAGTATTTT; cdr3_aa: CARGQGGSSSTDTQYF
clone_size: .; j_call: TRBJ2-7; cdr3_length: 15; v_call: TRBV18; d_call: TRBD2; cdr3_nt: TGTGCCAGCTCACCATCAGCGGGATTGGGCAACGAGCAGTACTTC; cdr3_aa: CASSPSAGLGNEQYF
clone_size: .; j_call: TRBJ2-7; cdr3_length: 14; v_call: TRBV5-8; d_call: TRBD2; cdr3_nt: TGTGCCAGCAGCTTGTCGCTAGCGGCCTACGAGCAGTACTTC; cdr3_aa: CASSLSLAAYEQYF
clone_size: .; j_call: TRBJ2-2; cdr3_length: 18; v_call: TRBV15; d_call: .; cdr3_nt: TGTGCCACCAGCAGAGATAAATCGGCGGTAAGGGACACCGGGGAGCTGTTTTTT; cdr3_aa: CATSRDKSAVRDTGELFF
clone_size: .; j_call: TRBJ2-5; cdr3_length: 14; v_call: TRBV5-1; d_call: .; cdr3_nt: TGCGCCAGTCGAACCGGGACGGCCGGTGAGACCCAGTACTTC; cdr3_aa: CASRTGTAGETQYF
clone_size: .; j_call: TRBJ1-4; cdr3_length: 15; v_call: TRBV6-5; d_call: .; cdr3_nt: TGTGCCAGCAGACCCGTCGGCTTAACTAATGAAAAACTGTTTTTT; cdr3_aa: CASRPVGLTNEKLFF
clone_size: .; j_call: TRBJ2-2; cdr3_length: 15; v_call: TRBV2; d_call: .; cdr3_nt: TGTGCCAGTTCGAACAAGGGGCGGAACACCGGGGAGCTGTTTTTT; cdr3_aa: CASSNKGRNTGELFF
clone_size: .; j_call: TRBJ1-5; cdr3_length: 13; v_call: TRBV4-3; d_call: .; cdr3_nt: TGCGCCAGCAGCCAAGATCGAAATCAGCCCCAGCATTTT; cdr3_aa: CASSQDRNQPQHF
clone_size: .; j_call: TRBJ1-2; cdr3_length: 13; v_call: TRBV25-1; d_call: TRBD1; cdr3_nt: TGTGCCAGCAGTTCGGGACAGGGCTATGGCTACACCTTC; cdr3_aa: CASSSGQGYGYTF
clone_size: .; j_call: TRBJ2-3; cdr3_length: 18; v_call: TRBV6-4; d_call: .; cdr3_nt: TGTGCCAGCAGTGACGATCTTCGGGGCCCCGCTAGCACAGATACGCAGTATTTT; cdr3_aa: CASSDDLRGPASTDTQYF
clone_size: .; j_call: TRBJ2-7; cdr3_length: 13; v_call: TRBV7-9; d_call: TRBD2; cdr3_nt: TGTGCCAGCAGCAAGCGGGACTCACACGAGCAGTACTTC; cdr3_aa: CASSKRDSHEQYF
clone_size: once; j_call: TRBJ2-2; cdr3_length: 16; v_call: TRBV9; d_call: TRBD2; cdr3_nt: TGTGCCAGCAGCGGGACTAGCGGGAGGATGGGCGGGGAGCTGTTTTTT; cdr3_aa: CASSGTSGRMGGELFF
clone_size: .; j_call: TRBJ2-7; cdr3_length: 14; v_call: TRBV9; d_call: TRBD2; cdr3_nt: TGTGCCAGCAGCGCTTCTAGCGGACTCTACGAGCAGTACTTC; cdr3_aa: CASSASSGLYEQYF
clone_size: .; j_call: TRBJ2-7; cdr3_length: 15; v_call: TRBV6-1; d_call: .; cdr3_nt: TGTGCCAGCAACGAAGGTGCAGGGTCTCCCTACGAGCAGTACTTC; cdr3_aa: CASNEGAGSPYEQYF
clone_size: .; j_call: TRBJ2-1; cdr3_length: 15; v_call: TRBV5-1; d_call: .; cdr3_nt: TGCGCCAGCAGCCCTAGCCAGAGCTCCTACAATGAGCAGTTCTTC; cdr3_aa: CASSPSQSSYNEQFF
clone_size: once; j_call: TRBJ2-7; cdr3_length: 15; v_call: TRBV7-9; d_call: .; cdr3_nt: TGTGCCAGCAGCTTAGCCCGGGTTGGGGCCTACGAGCAGTACTTC; cdr3_aa: CASSLARVGAYEQYF
clone_size: .; j_call: TRBJ2-7; cdr3_length: 16; v_call: TRBV5-1; d_call: TRBD2; cdr3_nt: TGCGCCAGCAGCCAAGGACTAGCGGGACTCTCCTACGAGCAGTACTTC; cdr3_aa: CASSQGLAGLSYEQYF
clone_size: .; j_call: TRBJ2-5; cdr3_length: 16; v_call: TRBV5-1; d_call: .; cdr3_nt: TGCGCCAGCAGCCATTCCAGTACAGGGCGAGGGGAGACCCAGTACTTC; cdr3_aa: CASSHSSTGRGETQYF
clone_size: .; j_call: TRBJ2-4; cdr3_length: 14; v_call: TRBV7-6; d_call: .; cdr3_nt: TGTGCCAGCAGCTTGGGGCGGGTCCGAGACATTCAGTACTTC; cdr3_aa: CASSLGRVRDIQYF
clone_size: .; j_call: TRBJ2-2; cdr3_length: 13; v_call: TRBV10-1; d_call: .; cdr3_nt: TGCGCCAGCAGTCCGGGGGCTACCGGGGAGCTGTTTTTT; cdr3_aa: CASSPGATGELFF
clone_size: .; j_call: TRBJ2-7; cdr3_length: 17; v_call: TRBV5-1; d_call: TRBD2; cdr3_nt: TGCGCCAGCAGCCCGAATGTGCCGAGCGGGGCCTCCTACGAGCAGTACTTC; cdr3_aa: CASSPNVPSGASYEQYF
clone_size: .; j_call: TRBJ2-1; cdr3_length: 14; v_call: TRBV9; d_call: TRBD2; cdr3_nt: TGTGCCAGCAGCGTTAGCGGGGTCAGGGATGAGCAGTTCTTC; cdr3_aa: CASSVSGVRDEQFF
clone_size: .; j_call: TRBJ2-7; cdr3_length: 17; v_call: TRBV21-1; d_call: .; cdr3_nt: TGTGCCAGCAGCAAACTACGGACTAGCGGGAGTCTGTACGAGCAGTACTTC; cdr3_aa: CASSKLRTSGSLYEQYF
clone_size: .; j_call: TRBJ1-1; cdr3_length: 13; v_call: TRBV7-2; d_call: .; cdr3_nt: TGTGCCAGCAGCTTGCTGATGAACACTGAAGCTTTCTTT; cdr3_aa: CASSLLMNTEAFF
clone_size: .; j_call: TRBJ2-5; cdr3_length: 14; v_call: TRBV5-1; d_call: .; cdr3_nt: TGCGCCAGCAGCTTGGTGGGGTTCGAGGAGACCCAGTACTTC; cdr3_aa: CASSLVGFEETQYF
clone_size: .; j_call: TRBJ2-7; cdr3_length: 14; v_call: TRBV19; d_call: .; cdr3_nt: TGTGCCAGTACAGACCAGGGGAAGAGGAACGAGCAGTACTTC; cdr3_aa: CASTDQGKRNEQYF
clone_size: .; j_call: TRBJ2-7; cdr3_length: 17; v_call: TRBV18; d_call: TRBD2; cdr3_nt: TGTGCCAGCTCACCCCTAGCGGGAGGAGAGGGGCGCTACGAGCAGTACTTC; cdr3_aa: CASSPLAGGEGRYEQYF
clone_size: .; j_call: TRBJ1-1; cdr3_length: 12; v_call: TRBV23-1; d_call: .; cdr3_nt: TGCGCCAGCAGTCAATACAGTAGTGAAGCTTTCTTT; cdr3_aa: CASSQYSSEAFF
clone_size: .; j_call: TRBJ2-5; cdr3_length: 14; v_call: TRBV5-6; d_call: TRBD2; cdr3_nt: TGTGCCAGCAGCTTGGGACTAGCCAGCGAGACCCAGTACTTC; cdr3_aa: CASSLGLASETQYF